This is a list of T cell receptor beta chains from one sample in a study of T cell repertoires in cytomegalovirus infection. Their cognate antigens are unknown. MiXCR, applied by TCRdb to the reads, yields one record per CDR3 protein. The table lists roughly 100,000 distinct CDR3 sequences, 35% to 50% of them singletons, with less than 80% in the top ten. The material was CD8+ T cells from cultured PBMCs, obtained from culture after CMV antigen stimulation. Source of these receptors: a human donor in good health (CMV status not recorded). Some clones in this sample may be carry-over from other donors' samples. Each CDR3 is given with its conserved first and last residue. D genes are given only for firm matches. Expanded clones are given a class, and other clones once, few, many or no size at all.

CDR3 DNA: TGTGCCAGCAGCTTGGATCCGGGGTCGAGCACTGAAGCTTTCTTT; CDR3 protein: CASSLDPGSSTEAFF; D gene: -; clone size: -; J gene: TRBJ1-1; V gene: TRBV5-6
CDR3 DNA: TGTGCCAGCAGTAGGGGCCGGGACAGGGGCGGCTCTGGGGCCAACGTCCTGACTTTC; CDR3 protein: CASSRGRDRGGSGANVLTF; D gene: TRBD1; clone size: -; J gene: TRBJ2-6; V gene: TRBV12-3/TRBV12-4
CDR3 DNA: TGTGCCAGCAGTCAACCCTTAGAAGACAGGGGGTTGCCCTACGAGCAGTACTTC; CDR3 protein: CASSQPLEDRGLPYEQYF; D gene: TRBD1; clone size: few; J gene: TRBJ2-7; V gene: TRBV12-3/TRBV12-4
CDR3 DNA: TGTGCCAGCAGAGGGACTAGCGGGGTTGATACGCAGTATTTT; CDR3 protein: CASRGTSGVDTQYF; D gene: TRBD2; clone size: -; J gene: TRBJ2-3; V gene: TRBV2
CDR3 DNA: TGCAGTGCTCGACAGGCCTCTCGGGATTACAATGAGCAGTTCTTC; CDR3 protein: CSARQASRDYNEQFF; D gene: -; clone size: few; J gene: TRBJ2-1; V gene: TRBV20-1
CDR3 DNA: TGTGCCAGCAGTTACACCGGGGAGCTGTTTTTT; CDR3 protein: CASSYTGELFF; D gene: -; clone size: -; J gene: TRBJ2-2; V gene: TRBV12-3/TRBV12-4
CDR3 DNA: TGCGCCAGCAGCCTCCTTACAGGGGGGACTGCTGGAGCTTTCTTT; CDR3 protein: CASSLLTGGTAGAFF; D gene: TRBD1; clone size: once; J gene: TRBJ1-1; V gene: TRBV5-1
CDR3 DNA: TGTGCCAGCAAAACAGGGGGCATCTACAATGAGCAGTTCTTC; CDR3 protein: CASKTGGIYNEQFF; D gene: TRBD1; clone size: -; J gene: TRBJ2-1; V gene: TRBV7-8
CDR3 DNA: TGTGCCAGCAGCCGCAGGTTATCAGATACGCAGTATTTT; CDR3 protein: CASSRRLSDTQYF; D gene: -; clone size: -; J gene: TRBJ2-3; V gene: TRBV7-6
CDR3 DNA: TGTGCCAGCAGGGGACAGGGAGTCGCCCGAGGGGGCTACACCTTC; CDR3 protein: CASRGQGVARGGYTF; D gene: TRBD1; clone size: -; J gene: TRBJ1-2; V gene: TRBV27
CDR3 DNA: TGTGCCAGCAGCCCGGCCTACGAGCAGTACTTC; CDR3 protein: CASSPAYEQYF; D gene: -; clone size: many; J gene: TRBJ2-7; V gene: TRBV7-2
CDR3 DNA: TGTGCCAGCAGCTCCGCTCTGGGCAGGGGGAGCACAGATACGCAGTATTTT; CDR3 protein: CASSSALGRGSTDTQYF; D gene: TRBD1; clone size: few; J gene: TRBJ2-3; V gene: TRBV12-3/TRBV12-4
CDR3 DNA: TGTGCCAGCAGCTGGGCCCCCCGGGGGGGATGGGATTCACCCCTCCACTTT; CDR3 protein: CASSWAPRGGWDSPLHF; D gene: -; clone size: few; J gene: TRBJ1-6; V gene: TRBV7-2
CDR3 DNA: TGTGCCAGCTTTCAGCGGGGGACGAATACGCAGTATTTT; CDR3 protein: CASFQRGTNTQYF; D gene: TRBD2; clone size: -; J gene: TRBJ2-3; V gene: TRBV2
CDR3 DNA: TGTGCCAGCAGGGTAACAGGTGCGGGCACTGAAGCTTTCTTT; CDR3 protein: CASRVTGAGTEAFF; D gene: -; clone size: -; J gene: TRBJ1-1; V gene: TRBV6-5
CDR3 DNA: TGTGCCAGCAGCCTCTCCTACAATGAGCAGTTCTTC; CDR3 protein: CASSLSYNEQFF; D gene: -; clone size: many; J gene: TRBJ2-1; V gene: TRBV7-6
CDR3 DNA: TGTGCCAGCAAAAAAGCGGGGGGCGCACAAGAGACCCAGTACTTC; CDR3 protein: CASKKAGGAQETQYF; D gene: TRBD2; clone size: -; J gene: TRBJ2-5; V gene: TRBV12-3/TRBV12-4
CDR3 DNA: TGTGCCAGCAGTCCGATAGGGGGGATCCCCTACGAGCAGTACTTC; CDR3 protein: CASSPIGGIPYEQYF; D gene: -; clone size: -; J gene: TRBJ2-7; V gene: TRBV28
CDR3 DNA: TGTGCCAGCAGCCCCGGACAGGGTCGCTCCTACAATGAGCAGTTCTTC; CDR3 protein: CASSPGQGRSYNEQFF; D gene: TRBD1; clone size: medium-sized; J gene: TRBJ2-1; V gene: TRBV7-9
CDR3 DNA: TGTGCCAGCAGCCAAGTGTCGGGGGAAAGGGATACGCAGTATTTT; CDR3 protein: CASSQVSGERDTQYF; D gene: -; clone size: -; J gene: TRBJ2-3; V gene: TRBV3-1
CDR3 DNA: TGTGCCAGTAGCACGGGCCCATCCCCTCACTATGGCTACACCTTC; CDR3 protein: CASSTGPSPHYGYTF; D gene: -; clone size: -; J gene: TRBJ1-2; V gene: TRBV19
CDR3 DNA: TGTGCCAGCAGCTTAATAGGCGGGGGGGGGCTCGGGGAGCTGTTTTTT; CDR3 protein: CASSLIGGGGLGELFF; D gene: TRBD2; clone size: few; J gene: TRBJ2-2; V gene: TRBV7-2
CDR3 DNA: TGTGCCAGCAAGGGACAGGACGCCGGGGAGCTGTTTTTT; CDR3 protein: CASKGQDAGELFF; D gene: TRBD1; clone size: many; J gene: TRBJ2-2; V gene: TRBV2
CDR3 DNA: TGCGCCAGCAGCCAAGCGGCCGGGGGATCCGACGAGCAGTACTTC; CDR3 protein: CASSQAAGGSDEQYF; D gene: -; clone size: -; J gene: TRBJ2-7; V gene: TRBV4-1
CDR3 DNA: TGTGCCAGTAGTATGGGTCAGGGGAGCGAGCAGTACTTC; CDR3 protein: CASSMGQGSEQYF; D gene: -; clone size: many; J gene: TRBJ2-7; V gene: TRBV19
CDR3 DNA: TGTGCCAGCATCGGGACCACAGATACGCAGTATTTT; CDR3 protein: CASIGTTDTQYF; D gene: -; clone size: -; J gene: TRBJ2-3; V gene: TRBV2